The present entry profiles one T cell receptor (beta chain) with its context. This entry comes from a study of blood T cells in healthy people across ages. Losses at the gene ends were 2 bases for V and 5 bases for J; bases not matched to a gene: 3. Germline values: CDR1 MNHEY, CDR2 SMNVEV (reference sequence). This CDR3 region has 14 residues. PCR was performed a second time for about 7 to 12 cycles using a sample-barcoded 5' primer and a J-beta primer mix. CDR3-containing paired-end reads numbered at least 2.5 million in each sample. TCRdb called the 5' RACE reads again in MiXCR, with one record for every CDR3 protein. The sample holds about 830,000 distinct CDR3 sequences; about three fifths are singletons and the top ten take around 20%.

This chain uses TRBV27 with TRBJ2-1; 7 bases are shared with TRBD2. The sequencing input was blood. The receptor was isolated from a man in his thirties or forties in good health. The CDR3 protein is CASSLAGDNNEQFF. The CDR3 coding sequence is TGTGCCAGCAGTTTAGCGGGGGATAACAATGAGCAGTTCTTC.